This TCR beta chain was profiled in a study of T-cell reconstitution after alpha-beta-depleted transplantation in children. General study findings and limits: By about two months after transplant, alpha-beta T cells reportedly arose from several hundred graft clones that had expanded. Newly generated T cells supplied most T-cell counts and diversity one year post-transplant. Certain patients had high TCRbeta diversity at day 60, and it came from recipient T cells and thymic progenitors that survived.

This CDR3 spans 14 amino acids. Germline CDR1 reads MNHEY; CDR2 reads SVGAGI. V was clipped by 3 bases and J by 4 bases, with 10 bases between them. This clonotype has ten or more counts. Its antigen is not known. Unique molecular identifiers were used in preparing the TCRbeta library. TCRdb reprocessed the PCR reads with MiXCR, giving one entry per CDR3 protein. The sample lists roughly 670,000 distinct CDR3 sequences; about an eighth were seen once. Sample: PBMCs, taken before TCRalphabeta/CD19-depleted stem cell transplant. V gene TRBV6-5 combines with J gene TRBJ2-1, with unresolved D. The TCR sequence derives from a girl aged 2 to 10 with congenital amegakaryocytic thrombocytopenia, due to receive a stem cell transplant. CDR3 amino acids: CASSYKPTYNEQFF. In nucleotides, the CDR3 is TGTGCCAGCAGTTATAAACCGACTTACAATGAGCAGTTCTTC.